These 6 T cell receptor beta chains were all obtained from the same sample, sequenced in a study of blood T cells in healthy people across ages. The authors ran a second PCR of 7 to 11 cycles using a sample-barcoded 5' primer and a J-beta primer mix. MiXCR, applied by TCRdb to the 5' RACE reads, yields one record per CDR3 protein. The sample has some 900,000 distinct CDR3 sequences, roughly 43% seen once; the top ten hold around an eighth. Sequenced: blood. These TCRs come from a man aged 25 to 40 in good health.

The chain recombines TRBV19 with TRBJ2-3; 10 positions match TRBD1. With 6 bases clipped from V and 6 bases from J, the junction kept 9 bases outside the gene matches. The V gene's germline CDR1 is LNHDA and CDR2 SQIVND (reference sequence). CDR3 length: 15 residues. The chain's CDR3 is CASSRFGQGGDTQYF. The CDR3 DNA sequence: TGTGCCAGTAGCCGTTTCGGACAGGGGGGTGATACGCAGTATTTT.

The V and J genes are TRBV4-3 and TRBJ1-3; D might be TRBD1 (5 bases). Per germline, CDR1 LGHNA and CDR2 YSLEER. V was trimmed by 0 bases and J by 4 bases, leaving 10 bases between them. This CDR3 comprises 15 residues. The CDR3 protein is CASSQDQGSGNTIYF. CDR3 bases: TGCGCCAGCAGCCAAGATCAGGGTTCGGGAAACACCATATATTTT.

The genes are TRBV3-1 and TRBJ2-7, with TRBD2 as a possible D gene (6 bases). Per the germline V gene, CDR1 is LGHDT and CDR2 is YNNKEL (reference sequence). This CDR3 has 15 residues. Trimming left V 0 bases short and J 6 bases short, with 15 bases between. The CDR3 sequence is CASSQDPSGVLEQYF. The CDR3 nucleotides are TGTGCCAGCAGCCAAGATCCGTCGGGAGTGCTCGAGCAGTACTTC.

This clonotype was seen a few times. The V and J genes are TRBV12-3 or TRBV12-4 and TRBJ2-7; 7 positions agree with TRBD2. V shed 6 bases and J 2 bases; nucleotides not matched to a gene: 13. The CDR3 has 16 residues. The DNA for the CDR3 is TGTGCCAGCAGCCCTTCTCAAGGCGGGGGAACCTACGAGCAGTACTTC. It encodes CASSPSQGGGTYEQYF.

The V and J genes are TRBV7-2 and TRBJ2-5; TRBD1 aligns across 8 bases. V lost 5 bases and J lost 5; bases outside the gene matches: 7. There are 14 residues in the CDR3. The V gene's germline CDR1 is SGHTA and CDR2 FQGNSA. CDR3 amino acids: CASSAQTGAETQYF. The CDR3 DNA is TGTGCCAGCAGCGCACAGACAGGGGCGGAGACCCAGTACTTC.

The chain couples TRBV28 to TRBJ1-2; D remains unclear. This CDR3 spans 14 amino acids. V shed 6 bases and J shed 2 bases, with 13 bases lying between them. Germline lookup yields CDR1 MDHEN and CDR2 SYDVKM. The CDR3 DNA sequence: TGTGCCAGCAGGCCGGAGATACGAAACTATGGCTACACCTTC. Translation gives CASRPEIRNYGYTF.